The 12 T cell receptor beta chains below come from one sample, sequenced in a study of T cell repertoires in cytomegalovirus infection. One entry per CDR3 protein results from TCRdb running MiXCR on the reads. This table holds 400,000 or so distinct CDR3 sequences, roughly 31% found once. The sample comprised PBMCs. These receptors were obtained from a human donor in good health (CMV status not recorded). Some clones in this sample may be carry-over from other donors' samples.

This clonotype showed up just once. DNA of the CDR3: TGTGCCAGCAGTCTAACCGCAGGGGGCGGCTATGGCTACACCTTC. Protein sequence: CASSLTAGGGYGYTF. V usage is TRBV27 and J usage is TRBJ1-2; 8 bases are shared with TRBD1. V shed 5 bases and J 4 bases; nucleotides not matched to a gene: 9. This CDR3 is built from 15 residues. CDR1 is MNHEY, CDR2 SMNVEV, per germline (reference sequence).

This clonotype was counted ten times or more. CDR3 in DNA: TGTGCCAGCAGCTCTGGCCGCGTCTACGAGCAGTACTTC. It is translated as CASSSGRVYEQYF. The rearrangement joins TRBV6-5 to TRBJ2-7, with D unclear. Per germline, CDR1 MNHEY and CDR2 SVGAGI. The CDR3 sequence is 13 residues long. V lost 6 bases, J lost 3 bases, and 12 bases lay in between.

This rearrangement joins TRBV6-1 to TRBJ2-5, with 7 bases fitting TRBD2. V dropped 4 bases and J dropped 1; count of bases not matched to a gene: 3. The germline gives CDR1 MNHNS, CDR2 SASEGT. This CDR3 comprises 14 residues. The chain's CDR3 is CASSAGGSQETQYF. As DNA, the CDR3 is TGTGCCAGCAGTGCGGGGGGTTCCCAAGAGACCCAGTACTTC.

In its sample, this clonotype was seen a few times. The chain recombines TRBV10-1 with TRBJ2-7; no clear D. Trimming cost V 0 bases and J 5 bases, with 14 bases left between them. The V gene's germline CDR1 is WNHNN and CDR2 SYGVQD (reference sequence). This CDR3 contains 15 residues. CDR3 sequence (DNA): TGCGCCAGCAGTGAGTCCGGCAGACTTTTGGACGAGCAGTACTTC. As protein: CASSESGRLLDEQYF.

This rearrangement joins TRBV2 to TRBJ1-1; D might be TRBD1 (6 bases). Germline V gene sequence: CDR1 SNHLY, CDR2 FYNNEI. The CDR3 loop spans 15 amino acids. The V end was cut by 7 bases, the J end by 0 bases, with 15 bases between. The CDR3 DNA is TGTGCCAGCAACTACAGGGTTGGGATGAACACTGAAGCTTTCTTT. Its translation: CASNYRVGMNTEAFF. The full variable domain, in which reference TRBV2 and TRBJ1-1 provide the parts outside the CDR3, is EPEVTQTPSHQVTQMGQEVILRCVPISNHLYFYWYRQILGQKVEFLVSFYNNEISEKSEIFDDQFSVERPDGSNFTLKIRSTKLEDSAMYFCASNYRVGMNTEAFFGQGTRLTVV.

This clonotype has just a few counts. The chain joins TRBV14 to TRBJ1-6; D not certain. Germline loops: CDR1 SGHDN, CDR2 FVKESK. The length of the CDR3 is 12 residues. V was trimmed by 0 bases and J by 10 bases, leaving 4 bases between them. CDR3 region: CASSQDLSPLHF. CDR3 DNA sequence: TGTGCCAGCAGCCAAGATTTGTCACCCCTCCACTTT. The full variable domain, with the rest looked up from reference TRBV14 and TRBJ1-6, is EAGVTQFPSHSVIEKGQTVTLRCDPISGHDNLYWYRRVMGKEIKFLLHFVKESKQDESGMPNNRFLAERTGGTYSTLKVQPAELEDSGVYFCASSQDLSPLHFGNGTRLTVT.

This clonotype was seen a few times. The chain joins TRBV18 to TRBJ2-5; 8 nucleotides align to TRBD2. The trim removed 6 bases at V and 3 bases at J, leaving 3 bases unmatched. CDR3 length: 13 amino acids. CDR1 and CDR2 (germline): KGHSH, LQKENI. The DNA for the CDR3 is TGTGCCAGCTCTCAGGGACTAGAAGAGACCCAGTACTTC. Translating gives CASSQGLEETQYF.

This clonotype has at least ten counts. This chain uses TRBV7-2 with TRBJ1-1; D is uncertain. Trimming left V 4 bases short and J 1 base short, with 13 bases between. The CDR3 runs to 15 residues. CDR1 is SGHTA and CDR2 is FQGNSA in the germline V gene. The CDR3: CASSSIMQANTEAFF. The DNA of the CDR3 is TGTGCCAGCAGCTCAATCATGCAGGCGAACACTGAAGCTTTCTTT.

J is TRBJ1-2 and V is TRBV3-1, with a weak D call TRBD1 (5 bases). Trimming left V 0 bases short and J 7 bases short, with 12 bases between. The CDR3 covers 14 residues. Germline-derived CDR1 and CDR2 are LGHDT and YNNKEL (reference sequence). DNA for the CDR3: TGTGCCAGCAGCCAAGAATCCAGGGTGACTGGCTACACCTTC. Translating gives CASSQESRVTGYTF.

This rearrangement joins TRBV6-2 or TRBV6-3 to TRBJ2-3; D is tentatively TRBD1 or TRBD2 (6 bases each). The CDR3 is 20 amino acids. The V gene's germline CDR1 is MNHEY and CDR2 SVGEGT. Trimming took off 6 bases at V and 1 base at J, with 29 bases between the two ends. The CDR3 here is CASSPPGAIGGILGTDTQYF. CDR3 coding DNA: TGTGCCAGCAGCCCCCCAGGCGCCATAGGGGGGATATTAGGCACAGATACGCAGTATTTT.

This clonotype was observed at least ten times. The rearrangement joins TRBV12-5 to TRBJ2-1; 9 bases line up with TRBD2. Germline CDR1 is LGHNT and CDR2 is FRNRAP. Losses at the gene ends were 0 bases for V and 0 bases for J; bases not matched to a gene: 9. There are 19 residues in the CDR3. The CDR3 is CASGLVPSGGSSSYNEQFF. In DNA, the CDR3 is TGTGCTAGTGGTTTGGTACCCAGCGGGGGGTCGAGCTCCTACAATGAGCAGTTCTTC.

The rearrangement links TRBV7-7 to TRBJ2-2; TRBD1 might be the D (5 bases). V dropped 1 base and J dropped 7 bases, with 10 bases sitting between them. Germline V gene sequence: CDR1 SSHAT, CDR2 FNYEAQ (reference sequence). The CDR3 loop spans 14 amino acids. CDR3 bases: TGTGCCAGCAGCTTAGGACAGTCGGTCGGGGAGCTGTTTTTT. It translates to CASSLGQSVGELFF.